The present entry profiles one T cell receptor beta chain with its context. The antigen remains unidentified. The germline gives CDR1 LGHNA, CDR2 YNFKEQ. This CDR3 has 14 amino acids. The TRB libraries of cDNA were built by UMI-labeled 5' RACE. TCRdb re-called the 5' RACE reads and gives one entry per CDR3 protein, without DNA. The sample table includes tens of thousands of distinct CDR3 sequences. This specimen belongs to a study of CXCR3-negative and CXCR3-positive naive CD8 T cells. Whole-study results and caveats: It was found that naive subsets had comparable surface CD5, and TCR strength was inferred from TRB CDR3 properties. Naive CXCR3-negative cells resembled naive CXCR3-positive cells in TRBV-TRBJ usage; memory cells differed. Both of the naive subsets showed about the same high diversity, but memory CD8+ cells had much less. Most assays were run on fresh PBMCs (CXCR3 expression partially decreased after cryopreservation).

This TCR came from a human donor in good health. Some clones in this sample may be carry-over from other donors' samples. The sample comprised memory CD8+ T cells from blood. The chain has TRBV4-2 and TRBJ2-7. CDR3 region: CASSQGESSYEQYF.